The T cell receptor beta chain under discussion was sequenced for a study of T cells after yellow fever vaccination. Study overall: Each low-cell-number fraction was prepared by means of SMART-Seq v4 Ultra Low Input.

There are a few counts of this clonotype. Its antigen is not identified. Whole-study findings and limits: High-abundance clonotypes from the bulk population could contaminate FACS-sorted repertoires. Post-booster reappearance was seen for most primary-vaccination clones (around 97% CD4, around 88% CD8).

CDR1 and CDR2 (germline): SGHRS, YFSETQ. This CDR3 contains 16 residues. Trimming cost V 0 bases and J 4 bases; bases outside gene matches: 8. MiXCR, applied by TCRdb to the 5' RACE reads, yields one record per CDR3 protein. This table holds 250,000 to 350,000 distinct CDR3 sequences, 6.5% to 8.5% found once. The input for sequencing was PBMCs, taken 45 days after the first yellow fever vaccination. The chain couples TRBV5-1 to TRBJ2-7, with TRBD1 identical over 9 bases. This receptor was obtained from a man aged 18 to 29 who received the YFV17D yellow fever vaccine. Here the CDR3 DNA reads TGCGCCAGCAGCTTGGGGGCCTGGGACAGGGCATACGAGCAGTACTTC. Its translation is CASSLGAWDRAYEQYF.